This T cell receptor beta chain was captured by sequencing in a study of shared clonotypes between healthy human individuals. Recent vaccinations or acute infections were absent in the healthy HIV-negative adult donors. The study, taken as a whole, reports: Researchers sampled only blood; tissue repertoires likely differ. At large depth, rarefaction still showed sorted-subset sequencing to be incomplete. Compared with memory subsets, naive subsets generally had larger estimated richness.

Germline loops: CDR1 MDHEN, CDR2 SYDVKM. Trimming shortened V by 6 bases and J by 6 bases, and 12 bases separated the two germline ends. The CDR3 is 14 residues long. Worth noting for this clone: The target antigen is unknown.

Here immunoSEQ multiplex PCR was the method, and the copy in TCRdb shows in-frame clones only, minus some. This repertoire shows around 2.3 million clones, nearly 97% found once; its top ten account for roughly 0.13%. This TCR came from a man aged 18 to 29 in good health. Material: naive CD4+ T cells sorted from blood. Subset here: CD45RA+ positively selected. This rearrangement joins TRBV28 to TRBJ1-6; D perhaps matches TRBD1 (5 bases). CDR3 DNA sequence: TGTGCCAGCAGAGGGATTGGGGGTAATTCACCCCTCCACTTT. The encoded protein is CASRGIGGNSPLHF.